The source of this T cell receptor (beta chain) is a study of control samples from healthy donors and cancer patients. Method: immunoSEQ multiplex PCR; TCRdb's copy keeps in-frame clones and lacks some. Of tens of thousands of clones detected, about 80% appear once; the ten largest clones hold around 3%. J was trimmed by 4 bases and V by 4 bases; bases with no gene match: 8. Germline assignment: CDR1 SGHAT and CDR2 FQNNGV. This CDR3 has 16 residues. This chain links TRBV11-2 with TRBJ1-3, with 9 bases identical to TRBD1. What was sequenced was PBMCs. The sequence was obtained from a woman between 45 and 65 years old with lung cancer. CDR3 nucleotides: TGTGCCAGCAGCTACGGGACAGGGTCGGGAGGAAACACCATATATTTT. It encodes CASSYGTGSGGNTIYF.